This is a list of T cell receptor beta chains from one sample in a study of spatial heterogeneity in lung cancer. TCRdb processed the 5' RACE reads anew with MiXCR; each CDR3 protein has one entry. The sample has tens of thousands of distinct CDR3 sequences; approximately 3.3% are singletons. This specimen was PBMCs, taken at surgery. All receptors derive from a female donor with early-stage non-small cell lung cancer. Both conserved end residues are part of each CDR3. D genes are given only for firm matches. Size is stated for part of the rows, as once, few or many counts, or as a class when the clone is expanded.

J gene,D gene,V gene,clone size,CDR3 DNA,CDR3 protein
TRBJ1-2,-,TRBV7-2,many,TGTGCCAGCACTCCAGGGGCGATCTATGGCTACACCTTC,CASTPGAIYGYTF
TRBJ1-6,-,TRBV10-3,many,TGTGCCTCCGAGGCGGGACCCCTCCACTTT,CASEAGPLHF
TRBJ2-1,-,TRBV7-8,many,TGTGCCAGCAGCTCCTGGACTACCTACAATGAGCAGTTCTTC,CASSSWTTYNEQFF
TRBJ2-1,TRBD2,TRBV5-1,many,TGCGCCAGCAGCTTGGTAGCGGGAGCAGTCGGTGAGCAGTTCTTC,CASSLVAGAVGEQFF
TRBJ1-2,-,TRBV4-2,many,TGTGCCAGCAGCCAGGCGCGGGGGGCTAACTATGGCTACACCTTC,CASSQARGANYGYTF
TRBJ1-6,-,TRBV5-1,many,TGCGCCAGCAGCTTGGGACAGCCTTCACCCCTCCACTTT,CASSLGQPSPLHF
TRBJ2-7,TRBD2,TRBV12-3/TRBV12-4,many,TGTGCCAGCAGTACCACGACTAGCGGGAGTCGTGGCGAGCAGTACTTC,CASSTTTSGSRGEQYF
TRBJ2-1,TRBD2,TRBV3-1,few,TGTGCCAGCAGCCGAGTACTAGCGGGAGGGGATGAGCAGTTCTTC,CASSRVLAGGDEQFF
TRBJ2-2,-,TRBV2,medium-sized,TGTGCCAGCAGCAGACCAGAGGTTATGCCCGGGGAGCTGTTTTTT,CASSRPEVMPGELFF
TRBJ1-2,-,TRBV7-2,many,TGTGCCAGCAGCTTAGGCACAGGAAACTATGGCTACACCTTC,CASSLGTGNYGYTF
TRBJ2-1,-,TRBV5-5,many,TGTGCCAGCAGCCCTGACACCGTCTCCTACAATGAGCAGTTCTTC,CASSPDTVSYNEQFF
TRBJ2-7,-,TRBV6-5,-,TGTGCCAGCAGTTACTATGGGGGAACCTACGAGCAGTACTTC,CASSYYGGTYEQYF
TRBJ2-1,TRBD2,TRBV7-8,many,TGTGCCAGCAGCTTACTGCTAGCGGGAACTAATGAGCAGTTCTTC,CASSLLLAGTNEQFF
TRBJ1-3,TRBD1,TRBV7-8,many,TGTGCCAGCAGCTTAGGGACAGGGGGAAACACCATATATTTT,CASSLGTGGNTIYF
TRBJ1-1,-,TRBV2,many,TGTGCCAGCTCAACTTGGGGGCAGCCTGAAGCTTTCTTT,CASSTWGQPEAFF
TRBJ2-3,-,TRBV7-8,many,TGTGCCAGCAGCTTAGACACCCCCAGCATTAGCACAGATACGCAGTATTTT,CASSLDTPSISTDTQYF
TRBJ2-7,TRBD2,TRBV6-5,many,TGTGCCAGCAGTTACTCGAGAGAGTTTTTGGCGGGAGTCTCTTACGAGCAGTACTTC,CASSYSREFLAGVSYEQYF
TRBJ2-7,-,TRBV5-1,-,TGCGCCAGCGCCCCTACGCGTGACACCTACGAGCAGTACTTC,CASAPTRDTYEQYF
TRBJ2-3,TRBD1,TRBV7-3,-,TGTGCCAGCAGCGTACAGGGGGCGGATACGCAGTATTTT,CASSVQGADTQYF
TRBJ2-1,TRBD2,TRBV7-9,many,TGTGCCAGCAGGGATAGCGGGAGCCAAAATGAGCAGTTCTTC,CASRDSGSQNEQFF
TRBJ2-1,TRBD2,TRBV2,many,TGTGCCAGCAGTGTGGGCGGGAGCTCCTACAATGAGCAGTTCTTC,CASSVGGSSYNEQFF
TRBJ2-2,TRBD2,TRBV7-9,-,TGTGCCAGCAGCCAGCCGGTGACTAGCGGTATCGGGGAGCTGTTTTTT,CASSQPVTSGIGELFF
TRBJ1-6,-,TRBV9,many,TGTGCCAGCAGCCCATATGTCTTGGGGAATTCACCCCTCCACTTT,CASSPYVLGNSPLHF
TRBJ2-3,TRBD2,TRBV28,many,TGTGCCAGCAGGGGGATGGGGACTAGCGGAAAATGGGATACGCAGTATTTT,CASRGMGTSGKWDTQYF
TRBJ2-1,TRBD2,TRBV6-5,many,TGTGCCAGCAGTTACGAGAGGGACGGGACTACTCAGTTCTTC,CASSYERDGTTQFF
TRBJ2-7,-,TRBV5-1,many,TGCGCCAGCAGCTTACCTGACAGCTACGAGCAGTACTTC,CASSLPDSYEQYF
TRBJ2-2,TRBD2,TRBV6-5,many,TGTGCCAGCAGTTACTCGGACGGGAGGGCCCACGGGGAGCTGTTTTTT,CASSYSDGRAHGELFF
TRBJ1-3,-,TRBV12-3/TRBV12-4,many,TGTGCCAGCAGTTCGTGGGCCTCTGGAAACACCATATATTTT,CASSSWASGNTIYF
TRBJ2-7,TRBD2,TRBV7-8,many,TGTGCCAGCAGCTTAGTAAGTTGGAGCGGGACTACCTACGAGCAGTACTTC,CASSLVSWSGTTYEQYF
TRBJ2-1,-,TRBV2,-,TGTGCCAGCAGAGGTACGGGAGAAACCTACAATGAGCAGTTCTTC,CASRGTGETYNEQFF
TRBJ2-7,-,TRBV2,-,TGTGCCAGCAGACCCCTAGCCTCCTACGAGCAGTACTTC,CASRPLASYEQYF
TRBJ2-5,-,TRBV28,few,TGTGCCAGCACACGACTGGGGGTACAAGAGACCCAGTACTTC,CASTRLGVQETQYF
TRBJ2-7,TRBD1,TRBV5-6,many,TGTGCCAGCAGCGAACCCGGGACAGGGTCACTCGAGCAGTACTTC,CASSEPGTGSLEQYF
TRBJ2-2,TRBD1,TRBV29-1,many,TGCAGCGTTTCATCGGGGACAGGGGTTATCGGGGAGCTGTTTTTT,CSVSSGTGVIGELFF
TRBJ1-6,-,TRBV27,many,TGTGCCAGCAGGGGGCTGAATAATTCACCCCTCCACTTT,CASRGLNNSPLHF
TRBJ2-2,-,TRBV20-1,many,TGCAGTGCCGGCCGGACCGGGGAGCTGTTTTTT,CSAGRTGELFF
TRBJ2-3,-,TRBV27,-,TGTGCCAGCAGTTTATTGGCGTGGGCGGTAGATATCACAGATACGCAGTATTTT,CASSLLAWAVDITDTQYF
TRBJ2-7,TRBD2,TRBV27,few,TGTGCCAGCAGGCTCACTAGCGGCCGAGCCGCCCGGGAGCAGTACTTC,CASRLTSGRAAREQYF
TRBJ2-7,-,TRBV5-1,many,TGCGCCAGCAGCCTATACCCGGACTACGAGCAGTACTTC,CASSLYPDYEQYF
TRBJ1-4,-,TRBV3-1,many,TGTGCCAGCAGCCAAGAGGAAAAACTGTTTTTT,CASSQEEKLFF
TRBJ2-7,TRBD2,TRBV20-1,many,TGCAGTGCGAGTAGCGGGGGGGGCTACGAGCAGTACTTC,CSASSGGGYEQYF
TRBJ2-2,-,TRBV11-3,many,TGTGCCAGCAGCTCATACGAGCTGACCACCGGGGAGCTGTTTTTT,CASSSYELTTGELFF
TRBJ1-2,-,TRBV6-2/TRBV6-3,few,TGTGCCAGCAGTTACTCTTTGCAGGGGCTCTATGGCTACACCTTC,CASSYSLQGLYGYTF
TRBJ1-2,-,TRBV19,many,TGTGCCAGCTCGACAGGTCTGAGTGGCTACACCTTC,CASSTGLSGYTF
TRBJ2-5,TRBD1,TRBV29-1,many,TGCAGCTTCCGACAGGGCCTCCAAGAGACCCAGTACTTC,CSFRQGLQETQYF
TRBJ2-1,-,TRBV6-4,many,TGTGCCAGCAGCGTCAGGGACGAACACAATGAGCAGTTCTTC,CASSVRDEHNEQFF
TRBJ2-3,TRBD2,TRBV10-2,many,TGCGCCACCCGGACTAGCGGGAGTTCAGATACGCAGTATTTT,CATRTSGSSDTQYF
TRBJ2-7,TRBD1,TRBV2,many,TGTGCCAGCAGTGGGACAGGGTTTGGGTACGAGCAGTACTTC,CASSGTGFGYEQYF
TRBJ2-3,-,TRBV7-6,many,TGTGCCAGCAGCCCAAGGGAGGAAGAGCTCACATTAGCCTTCACAGATACGCAGTATTTT,CASSPREEELTLAFTDTQYF
TRBJ2-3,-,TRBV24-1,many,TGTGCCACCAGTGATTGGGGTGACACGTTTCGGACAGATACGCAGTATTTT,CATSDWGDTFRTDTQYF
TRBJ2-7,-,TRBV10-3,many,TGTGCCATCAGTGAGTCCAGGGCGCGGGTCTACGAGCAGTACTTC,CAISESRARVYEQYF
TRBJ2-5,TRBD2,TRBV5-1,many,TGCGCCAGCAGCCCGGCCTTAGCGGGAGCCCTTGAGACCCAGTACTTC,CASSPALAGALETQYF